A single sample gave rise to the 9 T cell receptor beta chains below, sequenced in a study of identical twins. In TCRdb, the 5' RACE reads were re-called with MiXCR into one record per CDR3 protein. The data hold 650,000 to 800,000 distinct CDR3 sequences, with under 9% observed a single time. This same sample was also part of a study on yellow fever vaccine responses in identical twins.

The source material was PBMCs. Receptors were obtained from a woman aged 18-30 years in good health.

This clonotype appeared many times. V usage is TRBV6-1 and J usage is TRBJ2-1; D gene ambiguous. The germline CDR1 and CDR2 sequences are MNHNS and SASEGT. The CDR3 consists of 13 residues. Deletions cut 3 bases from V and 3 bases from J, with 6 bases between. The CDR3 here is CASSEVSYNEQFF. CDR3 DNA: TGTGCCAGCAGTGAGGTCAGCTACAATGAGCAGTTCTTC.

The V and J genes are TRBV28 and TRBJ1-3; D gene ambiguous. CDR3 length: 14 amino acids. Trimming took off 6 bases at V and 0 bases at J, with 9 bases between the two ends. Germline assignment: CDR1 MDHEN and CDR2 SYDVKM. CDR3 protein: CASRPGPSGNTIYF. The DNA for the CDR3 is TGTGCCAGCAGGCCCGGACCCTCTGGAAACACCATATATTTT.

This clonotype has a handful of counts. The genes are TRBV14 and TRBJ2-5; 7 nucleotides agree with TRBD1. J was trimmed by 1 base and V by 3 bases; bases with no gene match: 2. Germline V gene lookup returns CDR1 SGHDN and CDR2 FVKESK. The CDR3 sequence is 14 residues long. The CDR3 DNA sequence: TGTGCCAGCAGCCACCGACAGGGCCAAGAGACCCAGTACTTC. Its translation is CASSHRQGQETQYF.

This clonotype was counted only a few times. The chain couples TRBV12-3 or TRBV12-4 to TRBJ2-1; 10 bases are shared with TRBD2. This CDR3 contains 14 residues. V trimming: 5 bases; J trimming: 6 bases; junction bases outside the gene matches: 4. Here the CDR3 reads CASSAGTSVNEQFF. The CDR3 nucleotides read TGTGCCAGCAGTGCGGGGACTAGCGTCAATGAGCAGTTCTTC.

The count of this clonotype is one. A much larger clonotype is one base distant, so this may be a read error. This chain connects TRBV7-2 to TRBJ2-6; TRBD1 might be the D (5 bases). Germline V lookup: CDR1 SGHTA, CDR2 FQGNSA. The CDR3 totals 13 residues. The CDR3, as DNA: TGTGCCAGCAGCTTACGTGGGGCCAACATCCTGACTTTC. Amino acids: CASSLRGANILTF.

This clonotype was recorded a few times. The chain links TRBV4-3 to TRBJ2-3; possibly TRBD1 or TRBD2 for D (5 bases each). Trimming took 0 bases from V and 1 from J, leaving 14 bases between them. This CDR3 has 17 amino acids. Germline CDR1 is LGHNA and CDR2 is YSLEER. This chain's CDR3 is CASSQDRDPPGTDTQYF. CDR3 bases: TGCGCCAGCAGCCAAGATAGGGACCCTCCCGGCACAGATACGCAGTATTTT.

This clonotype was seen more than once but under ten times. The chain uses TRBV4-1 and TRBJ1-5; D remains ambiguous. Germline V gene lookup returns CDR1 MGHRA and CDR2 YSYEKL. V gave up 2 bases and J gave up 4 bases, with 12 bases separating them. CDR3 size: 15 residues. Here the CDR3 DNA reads TGCGCCAGCAGCCAACCCGGACGGCGAAATCAGCCCCAGCATTTT. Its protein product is CASSQPGRRNQPQHF.

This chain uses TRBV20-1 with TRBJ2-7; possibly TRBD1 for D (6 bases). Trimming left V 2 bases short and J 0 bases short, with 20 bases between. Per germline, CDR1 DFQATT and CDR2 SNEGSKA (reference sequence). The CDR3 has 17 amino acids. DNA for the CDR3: TGCAGTGCTAGACCCCTAATTAGGCAGGGGACCTCCTACGAGCAGTACTTC. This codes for CSARPLIRQGTSYEQYF.

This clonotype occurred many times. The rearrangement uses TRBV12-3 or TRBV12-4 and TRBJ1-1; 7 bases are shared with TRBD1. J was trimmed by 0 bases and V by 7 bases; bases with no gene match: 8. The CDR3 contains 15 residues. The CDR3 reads CASTGTEVLNTEAFF. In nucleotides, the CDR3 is TGTGCCAGCACCGGGACAGAAGTCTTGAACACTGAAGCTTTCTTT.